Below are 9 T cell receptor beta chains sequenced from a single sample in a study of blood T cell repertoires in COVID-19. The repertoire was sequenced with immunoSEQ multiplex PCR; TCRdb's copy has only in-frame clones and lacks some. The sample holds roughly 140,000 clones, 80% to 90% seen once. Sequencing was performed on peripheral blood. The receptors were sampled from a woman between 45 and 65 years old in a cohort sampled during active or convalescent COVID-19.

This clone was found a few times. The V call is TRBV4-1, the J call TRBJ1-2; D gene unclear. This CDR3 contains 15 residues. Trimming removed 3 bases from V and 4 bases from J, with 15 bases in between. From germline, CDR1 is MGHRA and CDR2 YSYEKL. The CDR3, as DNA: TGCGCCAGCAGCCAGACCGCCGGAGGCGTCTATGGCTACACCTTC. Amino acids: CASSQTAGGVYGYTF.

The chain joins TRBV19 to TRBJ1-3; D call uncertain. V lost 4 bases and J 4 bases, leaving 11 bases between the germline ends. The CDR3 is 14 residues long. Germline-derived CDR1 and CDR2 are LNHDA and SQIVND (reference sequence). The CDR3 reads CASSTAGKGNTIYF. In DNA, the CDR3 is TGTGCCAGTAGTACCGCGGGGAAGGGAAACACCATATATTTT.

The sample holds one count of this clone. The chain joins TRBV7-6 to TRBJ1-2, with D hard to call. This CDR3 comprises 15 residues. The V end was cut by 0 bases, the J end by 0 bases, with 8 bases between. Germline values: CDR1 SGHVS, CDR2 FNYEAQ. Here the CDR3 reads CASSLANSPNYGYTF. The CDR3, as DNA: TGTGCCAGCAGCTTAGCTAACAGCCCTAACTATGGCTACACCTTC.

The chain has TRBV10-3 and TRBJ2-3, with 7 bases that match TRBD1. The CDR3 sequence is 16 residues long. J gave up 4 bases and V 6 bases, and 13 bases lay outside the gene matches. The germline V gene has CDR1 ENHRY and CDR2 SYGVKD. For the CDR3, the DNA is TGTGCCATCAGAGACAGACAGGGCCCAGAGGCAGATACGCAGTATTTT. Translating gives CAIRDRQGPEADTQYF.

CDR3 protein: CSASTDTGGKAFF. The CDR3 DNA reads TGCAGTGCTAGTACCGATACCGGGGGAAAAGCTTTCTTT. The chain links TRBV20-1 to TRBJ1-1; D perhaps matches TRBD1 (5 bases). This CDR3 has 13 residues. Trimming left V 3 bases short and J 9 bases short, with 17 bases between. Germline CDR1 and CDR2: DFQATT and SNEGSKA (reference sequence).

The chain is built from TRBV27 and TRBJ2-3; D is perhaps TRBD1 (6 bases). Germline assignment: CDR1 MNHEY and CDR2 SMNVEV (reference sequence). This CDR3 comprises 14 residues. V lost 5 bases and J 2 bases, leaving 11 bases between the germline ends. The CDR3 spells CASSVGHYTDTQYF. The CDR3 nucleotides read TGTGCCAGCAGTGTGGGACACTACACAGATACGCAGTATTTT.

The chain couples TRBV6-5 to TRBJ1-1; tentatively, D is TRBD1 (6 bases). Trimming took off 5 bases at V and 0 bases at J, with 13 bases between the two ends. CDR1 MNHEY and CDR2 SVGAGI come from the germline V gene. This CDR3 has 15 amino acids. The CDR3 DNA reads TGTGCCAGCAGTATCCAACAGGGTATGAACACTGAAGCTTTCTTT. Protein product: CASSIQQGMNTEAFF.

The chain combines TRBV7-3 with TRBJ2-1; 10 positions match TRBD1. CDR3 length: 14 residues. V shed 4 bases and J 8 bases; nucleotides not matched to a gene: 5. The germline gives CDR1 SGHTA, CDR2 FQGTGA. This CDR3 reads CASSSGQGIDEQFF. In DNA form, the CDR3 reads TGTGCCAGCAGCTCGGGACAGGGGATCGATGAGCAGTTCTTC.

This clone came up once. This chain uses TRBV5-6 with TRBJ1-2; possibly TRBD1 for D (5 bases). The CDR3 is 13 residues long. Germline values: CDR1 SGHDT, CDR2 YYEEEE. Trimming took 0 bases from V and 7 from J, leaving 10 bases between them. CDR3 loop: CASSLDRGVGYTF. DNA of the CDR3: TGTGCCAGCAGCTTGGATCGGGGGGTTGGCTACACCTTC.